This T cell receptor (beta chain) was found in a study of blood T cell repertoires in COVID-19 (TCRdb year 2020). For the study in its entirety: Collaborator samples came from the United States, Italy and Spain and covered acute and convalescent phases of COVID-19. A freely available public database, intended as a resource for researchers studying the immune response to SARS-CoV-2, is where the repertoires were released. Subjects who had been exposed to COVID-19, were actively infected with it, or had recovered from it provided the deeply sampled blood TCRbeta repertoires that made up the dataset. The prospective study material was composed of cDNA or gDNA derived from T cells, B-cell-depleted T cells, or PBMCs. Samples were obtained from the ongoing ImmuneRACE study (first 160 participants) and from about 1,300 subjects provided by 6 global collaborators. Where HLA class I and class II types were available, the types were taken from metadata supplied by the sample provider, not from assay-based typing. Nearly every sample came with metadata listing a de-identified subject ID, COVID-19 status, age in years and sex. Here is what the overall study found, with its caveats: The quantity of clinical and demographic metadata differed by source and by participant and was supplied without curation.

TCRbeta CDR3 regions were amplified from genomic DNA using the immunoSEQ Assay, a bias-controlled multiplex PCR. In the original analysis: The number of nucleated cells in each sample was estimated from the amplification of reference gene primers within the assay. To quantify the absolute abundance of each unique TCRbeta CDR3 rearrangement, sequence reads were collapsed and filtered. For each sample, productive Simpson clonality was calculated as the square root of Simpson's diversity index over productive rearrangements. TCRdb mirrors the immuneACCESS table, restricted to in-frame sequences. Some clones are absent from its copies; in checked studies, under half trace to an unresolved V gene, and the reason for the others is unknown. That table supplies the V and J calls and clone size; D and trimming were determined from the DNA. The sample records 84,000 or so clones, around 92% of which are singletons. About 5.9% of the sample comes from the top ten.

V is pared back by 3 bases and J by 6 bases, with 6 bases lying between the germline termini. There are 12 amino acids in the CDR3, from cysteine to phenylalanine inclusive. Only the CDR3 portion is preserved as DNA: 36 bases, with reading frame beginning at the first base. Each collaborating institution followed its own protocols to collect whole blood in K2EDTA tubes. Collaborator samples were shipped for TCRbeta analysis as frozen whole blood, isolated PBMCs, or DNA extracted from either sample type. A note on this clone: Its cognate antigen has yet to be identified. No much larger clone exists at a distance of one base, and base qualities are not known.

Sequenced input: peripheral blood. This TCR derives from a woman in her sixties or seventies with active COVID-19. The rearranged chain carries TRBV6-7 and TRBJ1-5, with the D gene not clear enough to name. TRBV6-7 counts as an open reading frame of uncertain function. The DNA is as follows: TGTGCCAGCAGTTATTCCCGTCAGCCCCAGCATTTT. It is translated as CASSYSRQPQHF.